This T cell receptor beta chain was obtained from a study of blood T cells in healthy people across ages. Points from the study as a whole: Unsorted PBMC input precluded a conclusive naive versus antigen-experienced comparison. Investigators viewed diversity estimates from one million T cells as underestimates, the study reported.

The use of a sample-barcoded 5' primer and a J-beta primer mix characterized a second PCR of about 7 to 12 cycles. TCRdb ran MiXCR on the 5' RACE reads and lists one entry per CDR3 protein. The table has 850,000 to 1,100,000 distinct CDR3 sequences, approximately 38% seen once. This clonotype was detected once. What it recognizes is unknown. Germline V gives CDR1 SEHNR, CDR2 FQNEAQ (reference sequence). V was clipped by 5 bases and J by 6 bases, with 16 bases between them. The CDR3 covers 14 residues. Donors gave around 10 milliliters of peripheral blood apiece. The receptor comes from a man younger than 35 in good health. This chain uses TRBV7-9 with TRBJ1-1; D perhaps matches TRBD1 (6 bases). Specimen: blood. The CDR3 region has the DNA TGTGCCAGCAGCCCAGCACAGGGTAGGGCTGAAGCTTTCTTT. Translation gives CASSPAQGRAEAFF.